This T cell receptor (beta chain) was retrieved from a study of shared clonotypes between healthy human individuals. Study-wide points: Depth was large, yet rarefaction showed that sorted-subset sequencing was incomplete. Clonotypes shared by all four sorted-subset donors had higher generation probabilities than non-shared clonotypes.

The table lists this clone with a count of one. Its cognate antigen is unknown. V lost 2 bases and J lost 4, with 10 bases in between. In germline, CDR1 is SNHLY, CDR2 FYNNEI. This CDR3 has 14 amino acids. The method was immunoSEQ multiplex PCR; TCRdb's version includes in-frame clones alone and lacks a portion of them. Found here are about 2.4 million clones, about 92% of them singletons; the top ten hold around 0.15%. Donors included only healthy HIV-negative adults lacking recent acute infections or vaccinations. The chain couples TRBV2 to TRBJ2-3; D is unclear. This receptor was obtained from a man between 18 and 29 years old in good health. Sequenced input: naive CD4+ T cells sorted from blood. Subset noted: CD45RA+ positively selected. The CDR3 reads CASSESAVSDTQYF. In nucleotides, the CDR3 is TGTGCCAGCAGTGAAAGCGCGGTATCAGATACGCAGTATTTT.